This TCR beta chain appears in the sequencing data of a study of shared clonotypes between healthy human individuals. Notes on this clone: What it binds is unknown.

General study findings and limits: A reduction in generation probabilities was seen for non-shared clonotypes relative to those shared by all four donors.

Sequenced by immunoSEQ multiplex PCR; TCRdb stores in-frame clones only, minus some. This table has just over 2,000,000 clones, 85% to 95% appearing once. This sequence was found in a man between 18 and 29 years old in good health. The specimen sequenced was naive CD4+ T cells sorted from blood. Stated subset: CD45RA+ positively selected.

The DNA of the CDR3 is TGTGCCAGCAGCCCTTTTATACGGGAGGGCCGCGAGCAGTACTTC. Translated: CASSPFIREGREQYF. The rearrangement links TRBV7-2 to TRBJ2-7, with TRBD2 matching 8 bases. V shed 5 bases and J 6 bases; nucleotides not matched to a gene: 12. CDR1 is SGHTA, CDR2 FQGNSA, per germline. CDR3 length equals 15 residues.